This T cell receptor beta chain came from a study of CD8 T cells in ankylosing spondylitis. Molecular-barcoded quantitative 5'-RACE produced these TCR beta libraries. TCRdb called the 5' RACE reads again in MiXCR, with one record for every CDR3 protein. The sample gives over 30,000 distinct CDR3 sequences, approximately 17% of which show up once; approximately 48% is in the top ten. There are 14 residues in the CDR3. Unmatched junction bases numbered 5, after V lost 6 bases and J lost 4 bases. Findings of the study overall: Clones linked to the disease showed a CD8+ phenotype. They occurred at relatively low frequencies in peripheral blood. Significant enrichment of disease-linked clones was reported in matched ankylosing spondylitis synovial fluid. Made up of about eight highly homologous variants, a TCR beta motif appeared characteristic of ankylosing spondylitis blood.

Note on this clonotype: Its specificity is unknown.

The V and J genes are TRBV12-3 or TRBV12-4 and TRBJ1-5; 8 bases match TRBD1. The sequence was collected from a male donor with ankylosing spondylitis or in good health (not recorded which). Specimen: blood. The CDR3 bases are TGTGCCAGCAGCCGACAGGGGAAAAATCAGCCCCAGCATTTT. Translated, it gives CASSRQGKNQPQHF.